This T cell receptor (beta chain) was identified during a study of CXCR3-negative and CXCR3-positive naive CD8 T cells. Study in general: Across all libraries, TRB reads numbered approximately 140 million, with about 1.5 +/- 0.3 million in each library. Points from the study as a whole: From TRB CDR3 properties, TCR strength was inferred; surface CD5 did not differ between naive subsets. In CXCR3-positive naive cells, the TRB CDR3s were more hydrophobic than in CXCR3-negative naive cells.

Germline V gives CDR1 SGHAT, CDR2 FQDESV (reference sequence). CDR3 length: 15 amino acids. Libraries of TRB cDNA were made by 5' RACE and carried UMIs. TCRdb reanalyzed the 5' RACE reads, giving one entry per CDR3 protein sequence and no DNA. The sample's table shows fewer than 10,000 distinct CDR3 sequences. Remarks on this clonotype: Antigen specificity is unknown.

Sequencing used naive CXCR3- CD8+ T cells from blood. The subset is: CD45RO-CCR7+CD27+CD95- naive CD8+ T cells lacking CXCR3 (TNR3-). The V call is TRBV11-1, the J call TRBJ2-1; no DNA is available, so the TRBD2 call from TCRdb remains unchecked. This TCR came from a human donor in good health. Some clones in this sample may be carry-over from other donors' samples. The CDR3: CASSLTAGEGNEQFF.